This TCR beta chain was sequenced in a study of shared clonotypes between healthy human individuals. Study conclusions and caveats: Among several donors, roughly 5.5% of naive CD4 clonotypes were found in common.

There are 16 residues in the CDR3. The ends were cut back, 11 bases at V and 2 bases at J, with 23 bases in the middle. The germline V gene encodes CDR1 MDHEN and CDR2 SYDVKM. In regard to this clone: Its specificity is not known.

The method was immunoSEQ multiplex PCR; TCRdb's version includes in-frame clones alone and lacks a portion of them. The repertoire holds 2 million to 2.5 million clones, roughly 93% seen once, with more than 0.35% in the top ten. This clonotype originated in a man younger than 30 in good health. Some clones in this sample may be carry-over from other donors' samples. The specimen sequenced was naive CD4+ T cells from PBMCs. The subset was: CD45RA+ positively selected. The chain couples TRBV28 to TRBJ2-3; the D gene is possibly TRBD2 (6 bases). CDR3 sequence reads: CAVREWAGPNTDTQYF. CDR3 DNA sequence: TGTGCCGTGAGGGAGTGGGCGGGACCGAACACAGATACGCAGTATTTT.